This T cell receptor (beta chain) was captured in a study of Graves' ophthalmopathy and Graves' hyperthyroidism. Overall study: Where ophthalmopathy was absent within 18 months of follow-up, hyperthyroidism was stable.

This clonotype was observed at least ten times. Transcripts of RNA were the source for amplifying TCR beta CDR3 regions. RT-PCR was first run with HTBI primers, then multiplex PCR in a second round. TCRdb used MiXCR to reprocess the multiplex PCR reads, holding one entry per CDR3 protein. The repertoire holds over a million distinct CDR3 sequences, 36% seen once, with more than 9.5% in the top ten. Sequencing was done on a sample of peripheral blood or thyroid tissue (not recorded which). The TCR comes from an adult man with Graves' hyperthyroidism.

DNA for the CDR3: TGCAGTGCTAGAGTCCCAGGACTCTATTCACCCCTCCACTTT. Amino acid sequence: CSARVPGLYSPLHF. The rearrangement links TRBV20-1 to TRBJ1-6; D is unresolved. Per germline, CDR1 DFQATT and CDR2 SNEGSKA (reference sequence). The V gene lost 1 base and the J gene lost 8 bases, with 12 bases spanning the gap. The CDR3 consists of 14 residues.